These 32 T cell receptor beta chains were all obtained from the same sample, sequenced in a study of T cell clonality in common variable immunodeficiency (dated by TCRdb to about 2015). The method was the immunoSEQ multiplex PCR assay. TCRdb took over this immuneACCESS table, retaining in-frame rearrangements with V and J assigned. Such tables are incomplete; in checked studies, under half of the missing clones stem from an unresolved V gene, and the remainder is unexplained. The sample counts approximately 50,000 clones, each observed more than once. The ten biggest clones cover under 0.9% of the sample. The sample consisted of peripheral blood mononuclear cells. Every receptor here comes from a person aged 18-70 years in good health.

This clone appeared many times. The read comes to an end 3 residues before the CDR3 does, leaving the germline J gene to fill in the end. The rearrangement joins TRBV28 to TRBJ2-5, with a weak D call TRBD1 (5 bases). This CDR3 has 18 amino acids. In germline, CDR1 is MDHEN, CDR2 SYDVKM. Trimming removed 2 bases at V and 5 bases at J, with 24 bases between. CDR3 DNA, as far as it was read: TGTGCCAGCAGTTTAAGGGGTTACCAGCAGGCCGGATTGGAGACC. Translating it yields CASSLRGYQQAGLET. The full CDR3 protein is CASSLRGYQQAGLETQYF.

As regards this clone: The CDR3 goes on 3 residues after the read ends, and that part is filled in from the germline J gene. This chain connects TRBV30 to TRBJ1-5; D remains unclear. The length of the CDR3 is 15 residues. Germline CDR1 and CDR2: GTSNPN and SVGIG (reference sequence). The DNA read from the CDR3 is TGTGCCTGGAGTGTAGGGCTAGCGGGAGGATTTCCC. Its translation is CAWSVGLAGGFP. The whole CDR3 reads CAWSVGLAGGFPQHF. Together with reference TRBV30 and TRBJ1-5, the CDR3 gives the full variable domain: SQTIHQWPATLVQPVGSPLSLECTVEGTSNPNLYWYRQAAGRGLQLLFYSVGIGQISSEVPQNLSASRPQDRQFILSSKKLLLSDSGFYLCAWSVGLAGGFPQHFGDGTRLSIL.

This clone was recorded at least ten times. Read data end 3 residues before the CDR3 end; the end is taken from the germline J gene. V gene TRBV20-1 combines with J gene TRBJ2-1; 9 nucleotides line up with TRBD2. Germline V lookup: CDR1 DFQATT, CDR2 SNEGSKA (reference sequence). The CDR3 extends over 15 amino acids. V gave up 0 bases and J gave up 3 bases; unmatched junction bases: 3. The sequenced CDR3 bases are TGCAGTGCTAGAGATCTGACTAGCGGCTACAATGAG. Translated: CSARDLTSGYNE. The CDR3 in its entirety is CSARDLTSGYNEQFF.

For this clone: The read ends 3 residues early relative to the CDR3; the germline J gene fills the gap. The V gene is TRBV7-9, the J gene TRBJ2-4; D might be TRBD2 (5 bases). CDR3 length: 14 amino acids. Germline values: CDR1 SEHNR, CDR2 FQNEAQ (reference sequence). CDR3 loop: CASSPLAGTIGQYF. CDR3 bases read: TGTGCCAGCAGCCCTTTGGCGGGTACAATTGGT.

This clone was counted ten times or more. The sequenced fragment ends 3 residues before the CDR3 boundary, so the rest is inferred from the germline J gene. The V call is TRBV2, the J call TRBJ2-1, with TRBD1 matching over 7 bases. Germline lookup yields CDR1 SNHLY and CDR2 FYNNEI. This CDR3 is 13 amino acids long. V shed 5 bases, J shed 5 bases, and the junction held 3 bases outside the gene matches. CDR3 sequence reads: CASSLDRDNEQFF. Incomplete CDR3 DNA: TGTGCCAGCAGTCTAGACAGGGACAATGAG.

This clone was counted many times. The CDR3 extends 3 residues past the end of the read, so its final part is completed from the germline J gene. This chain links TRBV28 with TRBJ1-2; D perhaps matches TRBD1 (6 bases). Germline lookup yields CDR1 MDHEN and CDR2 SYDVKM. The ends were cut back, 5 bases at V and 3 bases at J, with 19 bases in the middle. The CDR3 is made up of 16 amino acids. The CDR3 loop is CASSLSPRAGDYGYTF. CDR3 bases read: TGTGCCAGCAGTCTTTCCCCCCGAGCAGGGGACTATGGC.

This clone came up a few times. The read ends 3 residues before the CDR3 terminus; that terminus is restored from the germline J gene. This rearrangement joins TRBV6-2 or TRBV6-3 to TRBJ1-2, with 9 bases matching TRBD1. CDR3 size: 13 residues. J was trimmed by 7 bases and V by 2 bases; bases with no gene match: 2. The germline V gene has CDR1 MNHEY and CDR2 SVGEGT. The CDR3 DNA, read in part, is TGTGCCAGCAGTTACGGGGACAGGGCTGGC. Encoded protein: CASSYGDRAG. The full CDR3 is CASSYGDRAGYTF.

The CDR3 DNA, read in part, is TGTGCCAGCACCCAAAGCGGGGCTCATGGC. It encodes CASTQSGAHG. The whole CDR3 protein reads CASTQSGAHGYTF. The J gene is TRBJ1-2, the V gene TRBV11-2; D possibly corresponds to TRBD1 (5 bases). The read finishes 3 residues shy of the CDR3 end, and the germline J gene is used to complete it. The germline V gene has CDR1 SGHAT and CDR2 FQNNGV. The CDR3 is 13 amino acids. V was shortened by 7 bases and J by 6 bases, with 15 bases between the two germline ends.

This clone has ten or more counts. The CDR3 is cut off 3 residues early in the read; its end comes from the germline J gene. V gene TRBV5-1 combines with J gene TRBJ2-1; 9 bases agree with TRBD2. The ends lost 4 bases at V and 6 bases at J; junction bases unmatched: 8. The CDR3 extends over 15 amino acids. Germline V lookup: CDR1 SGHRS, CDR2 YFSETQ. The covered CDR3 bases are TGCGCCAGCAGCGGGGCACTAGCGGGCTCCAATGAG. Its protein product is CASSGALAGSNE. The whole CDR3 is CASSGALAGSNEQFF.

This clone was recorded many times. The read stops 3 residues short of the end of the CDR3; the missing end is completed from the germline J gene. This chain connects TRBV6-2 or TRBV6-3 to TRBJ1-5; D is uncertain. V was trimmed by 4 bases and J by 4 bases, leaving 8 bases between them. The CDR3 is 13 amino acids. CDR1 MNHEY and CDR2 SVGEGT come from the germline V gene. The CDR3 here is CASSSQVNQPQHF. CDR3 bases read: TGTGCCAGCAGTTCACAAGTGAATCAGCCC.

This clone has at least ten counts. The missing CDR3 end, 3 residues past where the read stops, is filled in from the germline J gene. This chain connects TRBV5-1 to TRBJ2-4, with 8 nucleotides matching TRBD2. The CDR3 contains 14 residues. V shed 1 base, J shed 5 bases, and the junction held 2 bases outside the gene matches. The germline V gene has CDR1 SGHRS and CDR2 YFSETQ. CDR3 loop: CASSLSGGENIQYF. CDR3 DNA (partial): TGCGCCAGCAGCTTGAGCGGGGGTGAAAACATT.

In this sample, this clone turned up many times. The read falls 3 residues short of the CDR3 end, and the missing part is taken from the germline J gene. The chain is built from TRBV18 and TRBJ1-1, with 9 bases identical to TRBD1. V was pared by 6 bases and J by 4 bases, with 6 bases of the junction left unmatched. The CDR3 sequence is 14 residues long. From germline, CDR1 is KGHSH and CDR2 LQKENI. The CDR3: CASSTGQGITEAFF. CDR3 DNA (partial): TGTGCCAGCTCGACAGGACAGGGGATCACTGAA.

This clone was counted ten times or more. The read terminates 3 residues before the CDR3 end, so the remaining end is supplied by the germline J gene. V and J are TRBV5-1 and TRBJ2-7; the match to TRBD2 covers 7 bases. The CDR3 has 14 residues. The ends lost 4 bases at V and 2 bases at J; junction bases unmatched: 6. Germline loops: CDR1 SGHRS, CDR2 YFSETQ. Here the CDR3 reads CASSTPGTTYEQYF. The sequenced CDR3 bases are TGCGCCAGCAGCACCCCCGGGACTACCTACGAG.

As for this clone: With the read ending 3 residues before the CDR3 end, the germline J gene is used to fill in that end. The genes are TRBV2 and TRBJ2-2; 8 bases line up with TRBD1. Germline V gene data show CDR1 as SNHLY and CDR2 as FYNNEI. The CDR3 has 14 residues. This CDR3 reads CASSGDRRNEKLFF. Partial CDR3 DNA: TGTGCCAGCAGCGGGGACAGGAGGAATGAAAAG. Based on the CDR3 plus reference TRBV2 and TRBJ2-2, the full variable domain is EPEVTQTPSHQVTQMGQEVILRCVPISNHLYFYWYRQILGQKVEFLVSFYNNEISEKSEIFDDQFSVERPDGSNFTLKIRSTKLEDSAMYFCASSGDRRNEKLFFGEGSRLTVL.

This clone has at least ten counts. The read terminates 3 residues ahead of where the CDR3 ends, so the germline J gene completes it. The chain couples TRBV18 to TRBJ1-5; 7 bases map to TRBD1. Losses at the gene ends were 2 bases for V and 2 bases for J; bases not matched to a gene: 9. Germline loops: CDR1 KGHSH, CDR2 LQKENI. The CDR3 covers 17 residues. The CDR3 bases that were read are TGTGCCAGCTCACCAGACCTACTAACAGGGGGCAATCAGCCC. Residues: CASSPDLLTGGNQP. The whole CDR3 protein reads CASSPDLLTGGNQPQHF.

This clone was recorded many times. Read sequence stops 3 residues before the CDR3 end, and the germline J gene provides the missing end. V and J are TRBV7-9 and TRBJ2-5; tentative D call: TRBD1 (6 bases). Per the germline V gene, CDR1 is SEHNR and CDR2 is FQNEAQ (reference sequence). This CDR3 spans 13 amino acids. Trimming took off 4 bases at V and 4 bases at J, with 10 bases between the two ends. CDR3 DNA, as far as it was read: TGTGCCAGCAGCTCCAGGGGTTCAGAGACC. Translated: CASSSRGSET. The full CDR3 is CASSSRGSETQYF.

This clone was recorded at least ten times. The observed sequence ends 3 residues before the CDR3 terminus, with the missing tail filled in from the germline J gene. The chain couples TRBV7-2 to TRBJ2-1; TRBD2 aligns across 10 bases. The CDR3 runs to 14 residues. CDR1 is SGHTA, CDR2 FQGNSA, per germline. The V gene end was trimmed by 2 bases and the J gene end by 6 bases; junction bases not matched to a gene: 1. This CDR3 is CASSLWTSGNEQFF. Incomplete CDR3 DNA: TGTGCCAGCAGCTTATGGACTAGCGGCAATGAG.

This clone was counted between two and nine times. A junction boundary mismatches the germline segment, possibly from a read error. The read terminates 3 residues ahead of where the CDR3 ends, so the germline J gene completes it. This chain uses TRBV19 with TRBJ1-2; D might be TRBD1 (5 bases). The germline gives CDR1 LNHDA, CDR2 SQIVND (reference sequence). There are 15 residues in the CDR3. CDR3 in amino acids: CASSIGRAGLYDYTF. The CDR3 bases that were read are TGTGCCAGTAGTATAGGTCGGGCAGGGTTGTATGAC.

At least ten counts were recorded for this clone. The CDR3 end lies 3 residues beyond the end of the read and is filled in from the germline J gene. The chain couples TRBV12-3 or TRBV12-4 to TRBJ1-5; 10 bases fit TRBD1. J was trimmed by 9 bases and V by 6 bases; bases with no gene match: 8. This CDR3 has 14 amino acids. Partial CDR3 DNA: TGTGCCAGCAGCTCAGGGACAGGGGAGCGGCCC. Residues: CASSSGTGERP. The complete CDR3 protein is CASSSGTGERPQHF.

This clone showed up many times. The CDR3 extends 3 residues past the end of the read, so its final part is completed from the germline J gene. The chain joins TRBV5-6 to TRBJ2-4, with a possible D match to TRBD1 (5 bases). Germline V lookup: CDR1 SGHDT, CDR2 YYEEEE. Trimming left V 0 bases short and J 4 bases short, with 11 bases between. The CDR3 loop spans 15 amino acids. The CDR3 DNA, read in part, is TGTGCCAGCAGCTTGGGACGGACACAGAAAAACATT. This codes for CASSLGRTQKNI. The entire CDR3 protein reads CASSLGRTQKNIQYF.

To note about this clone: The read terminates 3 residues before the CDR3 end, so the remaining end is supplied by the germline J gene. This rearrangement joins TRBV6-1 to TRBJ1-1; 7 bases align to TRBD1. CDR3 length equals 14 residues. Germline CDR1 and CDR2: MNHNS and SASEGT. CDR3 region: CASSEEGTGDGAFF. The sequenced part of the CDR3 DNA is TGTGCCAGCAGTGAAGAAGGAACAGGGGATGGC.

In this sample, this clone turned up many times. The CDR3 is cut off 3 residues early in the read; its end comes from the germline J gene. This sequence joins TRBV5-1 and TRBJ2-5, with 7 bases identical to TRBD1. The CDR3 is made up of 15 amino acids. Germline-derived CDR1 and CDR2 are SGHRS and YFSETQ. The J segment lost 2 bases and the V segment lost 4 bases, leaving 8 bases of the junction unmatched. The CDR3 loop reads CASSPDSGQQETQYF. The covered CDR3 bases are TGCGCCAGCAGCCCAGACTCGGGACAGCAAGAGACC.

The table lists this clone with a few counts. The read ends 3 residues before the CDR3 terminus; that terminus is restored from the germline J gene. This sequence joins TRBV7-9 and TRBJ2-3, with a tentative D call TRBD2 (6 bases). The V gene's germline CDR1 is SEHNR and CDR2 FQNEAQ (reference sequence). The CDR3 contains 14 residues. CDR3 amino acids: CASSPPTGSGAQYF. The covered CDR3 bases are TGTGCCAGCAGCCCCCCCACCGGTAGCGGAGCG.

In the case of this clone: The read ends 3 residues shy of where the CDR3 ends; the end is completed using the germline J gene. This sequence joins TRBV7-9 and TRBJ1-6; TRBD1 might be the D (6 bases). CDR1 and CDR2 from the germline V gene are SEHNR and FQNEAQ (reference sequence). The CDR3 loop spans 15 amino acids. The germline V and J ends were trimmed by 5 bases and 6 bases, with 14 bases remaining between them. CDR3 amino acids: CASSPPGHANSPLHF. CDR3 bases read: TGTGCCAGCAGCCCCCCGGGACACGCTAATTCACCC. Full variable domain (outside the CDR3, taken from reference TRBV7-9 and TRBJ1-6): DTGVSQNPRHKITKRGQNVTFRCDPISEHNRLYWYRQTLGQGPEFLTYFQNEAQLEKSRLLSDRFSAERPKGSFSTLEIQRTEQGDSAMYLCASSPPGHANSPLHFGNGTRLTVT.

This clone has only a few counts. The CDR3 goes on 3 residues after the read ends, and that part is filled in from the germline J gene. The rearrangement joins TRBV19 to TRBJ1-2; no clear D. The CDR3 has 14 residues. The germline CDR1 and CDR2 sequences are LNHDA and SQIVND (reference sequence). Partial CDR3 DNA: TGTGCCAGTAGTGAGGTAGCGGGAGCTTACGAC. Protein product: CASSEVAGAYD. The entire CDR3 protein is CASSEVAGAYDYTF.

In its sample, this clone was seen many times. The read falls 3 residues short of the CDR3 end, and the missing part is taken from the germline J gene. This rearrangement joins TRBV9 to TRBJ2-5; TRBD1 is a possible D gene (5 bases). V was trimmed by 0 bases and J by 5 bases, leaving 11 bases between them. The CDR3 is made up of 14 amino acids. CDR1 and CDR2 (germline): SGDLS, YYNGEE. This chain's CDR3 is CASSVEGQGETQYF. CDR3 DNA, as far as it was read: TGTGCCAGCAGCGTAGAGGGCCAGGGTGAGACC. The whole variable domain, remainder taken from reference TRBV9 and TRBJ2-5, is DSGVTQTPKHLITATGQRVTLRCSPRSGDLSVYWYQQSLDQGLQFLIQYYNGEERAKGNILERFSAQQFPDLHSELNLSSLELGDSALYFCASSVEGQGETQYFGPGTRLLVL.

This clone has at least ten counts. The CDR3 end falls 3 residues outside the read, so it is completed with the germline J gene. The chain has TRBV3-1 (or the pseudogene TRBV3-2) and TRBJ1-6; maybe TRBD1 (5 bases). Trimming pared 10 bases from V and 8 bases from J, leaving 15 bases between. The CDR3 is 13 residues long. Germline V lookup: CDR1 LGHDT, CDR2 YNNKEL (reference sequence). The CDR3 bases that were read are TGTGCCACTGAGGGGTCTCCGGATTCACCC. It encodes CATEGSPDSP. In full, the CDR3 reads CATEGSPDSPLHF.

There are many counts of this clone. Read sequence stops 3 residues before the CDR3 end, and the germline J gene provides the missing end. The V and J genes are TRBV19 and TRBJ1-5; 9 bases match TRBD1. V gave up 5 bases and J gave up 6 bases; unmatched junction bases: 11. This CDR3 spans 16 amino acids. Germline V CDR1 and CDR2: LNHDA, SQIVND (reference sequence). CDR3 protein: CASSAGDRGRGQPQHF. The covered CDR3 bases are TGTGCCAGTAGTGCGGGAGACAGGGGGAGGGGTCAGCCC. Together with reference TRBV19 and TRBJ1-5, the CDR3 gives the full variable domain: DGGITQSPKYLFRKEGQNVTLSCEQNLNHDAMYWYRQDPGQGLRLIYYSQIVNDFQKGDIAEGYSVSREKKESFPLTVTSAQKNPTAFYLCASSAGDRGRGQPQHFGDGTRLSIL.

This clone was counted at least ten times. Read coverage stops 3 residues before the CDR3 terminus; the germline J gene supplies the remainder. The gene calls are TRBV10-1 and TRBJ2-7; TRBD2 matches 14 bases. The CDR3 spans 16 residues. V shed 0 bases, J shed 5 bases, and the junction held 3 bases outside the gene matches. Germline V gene lookup returns CDR1 WNHNN and CDR2 SYGVQD (reference sequence). CDR3 DNA (partial): TGCGCCAGCAGTGAGTCGTCGACTAGCGGGAGGGACGAG. It encodes CASSESSTSGRDE. The CDR3 in full is CASSESSTSGRDEQYF.

This clone has at least ten counts. The CDR3 is cut off 3 residues early in the read; its end comes from the germline J gene. V and J are TRBV7-3 and TRBJ1-2; possible D gene TRBD1, 6 bases. CDR3 length: 18 residues. Germline values: CDR1 SGHTA, CDR2 FQGTGA. The V end lost 0 bases, the J end lost 0 bases, and 17 bases lay between the germline ends. The CDR3 DNA, read in part, is TGTGCCAGCAGCTTAACCCCCCCTGGGGACAATGCTAACTATGGC. Encoded protein: CASSLTPPGDNANYG. The CDR3 in its entirety is CASSLTPPGDNANYGYTF. The full variable domain, with the rest looked up from reference TRBV7-3 and TRBJ1-2, is GAGVSQTPSNKVTEKGKYVELRCDPISGHTALYWYRQSLGQGPEFLIYFQGTGAADDSGLPNDRFFAVRPEGSVSTLKIQRTERGDSAVYLCASSLTPPGDNANYGYTFGSGTRLTVV.

This clone was seen ten or more times. Read sequence stops 3 residues before the CDR3 end, and the germline J gene provides the missing end. V usage is TRBV7-9 and J usage is TRBJ2-5, with TRBD1 as a possible D gene (7 bases). Germline loops: CDR1 SEHNR, CDR2 FQNEAQ (reference sequence). CDR3 length: 14 amino acids. The V gene lost 5 bases and the J gene lost 5 bases, with 15 bases spanning the gap. Partial CDR3 DNA: TGTGCCAGCAGCCTACAGGGGACTTGGGAGACC. It is translated as CASSLQGTWET. The entire CDR3 reads CASSLQGTWETQYF.

This clone has a count of ten or more. CDR3 DNA, as far as it was read: TGCGCCAGTGCTCAGTACAGGGAAGAACTAGGGGGTGAAGAGACC. It codes for CASAQYREELGGEET. The whole CDR3 protein reads CASAQYREELGGEETQYF. V gene TRBV5-1 combines with J gene TRBJ2-5; TRBD1 is a possible D gene (6 bases). The read stops 3 residues short of the end of the CDR3; the missing end is completed from the germline J gene. The CDR3 is 18 amino acids. Germline CDR1 and CDR2: SGHRS and YFSETQ. Trimming shortened V by 8 bases and J by 3 bases, and 29 bases separated the two germline ends.